A selection of T cell receptor beta chains follows, all from one sample in a study of control samples from healthy donors and cancer patients. The assay was immunoSEQ multiplex PCR, and TCRdb's table has in-frame clones only and misses some. Of 57,000 or so clones in the sample, around 91% were seen once. Material: PBMCs. These receptors all come from a man in his fifties or sixties with colorectal cancer. Both conserved end residues are part of each CDR3. Each record gives: clone size, D gene, J gene, V gene, CDR3 protein, CDR3 DNA. The D gene is left open where the match is weak. Clone size is given for some rows only: seen once, a few or many times, or a class if the clone is expanded.

>-|-|TRBJ2-3|TRBV6-2/TRBV6-3
CASSLGGGLIDTQYF
TGTGCCAGCAGTTTAGGCGGGGGCCTGATAGATACGCAGTATTTT
>-|TRBD2|TRBJ2-3|TRBV5-5
CASSQSLLRGGTDTQYF
TGTGCCAGCAGCCAATCTTTGTTGCGGGGGGGCACAGATACGCAGTATTTT
>few|-|TRBJ2-2|TRBV7-9
CASSPRTVNTGELFF
TGTGCCAGCAGCCCGAGGACAGTTAACACCGGGGAGCTGTTTTTT
>-|TRBD1|TRBJ1-1|TRBV10-3
CAISDRDRGFMNTEAFF
TGTGCCATCAGTGATAGGGACAGGGGCTTCATGAACACTGAAGCTTTCTTT
>-|-|TRBJ1-3|TRBV30
CAWSVQPGVGNTIYF
TGTGCCTGGAGTGTACAACCAGGGGTCGGAAACACCATATATTTT
>-|-|TRBJ1-4|TRBV18
CASSPIGHEKLFF
TGTGCCAGCTCACCGATAGGGCATGAAAAACTGTTTTTT
>-|-|TRBJ1-1|TRBV6-6
CASSSRSGNTEAFF
TGTGCCAGCAGTTCGCGCTCCGGGAACACTGAAGCTTTCTTT
>-|TRBD1|TRBJ1-6|TRBV5-1
CASSTEVGQGAYAPLHF
TGCGCCAGCAGCACCGAAGTGGGACAGGGGGCCTACGCACCCCTCCACTTT
>-|-|TRBJ1-1|TRBV11-2
CASSSKGDTEAFF
TGTGCCAGCAGCTCTAAGGGGGACACTGAAGCTTTCTTT
>-|TRBD1|TRBJ1-2|TRBV5-1
CASSLVFDRDFGYTF
TGCGCCAGCAGCTTGGTCTTCGACAGGGATTTCGGCTACACCTTC
>once|TRBD2|TRBJ2-5|TRBV5-1
CASSSPAGGQETQYF
TGCGCCAGCAGCTCCCCTGCGGGGGGGCAAGAGACCCAGTACTTC
>-|-|TRBJ1-2|TRBV6-1
CASSESGNYGYTF
TGTGCCAGCAGTGAATCGGGGAACTATGGCTACACCTTC
>-|-|TRBJ2-7|TRBV5-1
CASSLQGDYEQYF
TGCGCCAGCAGCTTGCAGGGCGACTACGAGCAGTACTTC
>-|TRBD2|TRBJ2-3|TRBV30
CAWSPKGLAGPLMGTQYF
TGTGCCTGGAGTCCGAAGGGACTAGCGGGGCCCCTTATGGGTACGCAGTATTTT
>-|-|TRBJ1-1|TRBV2
CASRGVLGNTEAFF
TGTGCCAGCAGGGGGGTGTTAGGGAACACTGAAGCTTTCTTT
>-|-|TRBJ2-1|TRBV12-3/TRBV12-4
CASSSWDEQFF
TGTGCCAGCAGCTCGTGGGATGAGCAGTTCTTC
>-|TRBD2|TRBJ2-3|TRBV3-1/TRBV3-2
CASRPGLTTDTQYF
TGTGCCAGCAGACCGGGACTAACCACAGATACGCAGTATTTT
>-|-|TRBJ1-1|TRBV30
CAWSVGANTEAFF
TGTGCCTGGAGTGTTGGGGCTAACACTGAAGCTTTCTTT